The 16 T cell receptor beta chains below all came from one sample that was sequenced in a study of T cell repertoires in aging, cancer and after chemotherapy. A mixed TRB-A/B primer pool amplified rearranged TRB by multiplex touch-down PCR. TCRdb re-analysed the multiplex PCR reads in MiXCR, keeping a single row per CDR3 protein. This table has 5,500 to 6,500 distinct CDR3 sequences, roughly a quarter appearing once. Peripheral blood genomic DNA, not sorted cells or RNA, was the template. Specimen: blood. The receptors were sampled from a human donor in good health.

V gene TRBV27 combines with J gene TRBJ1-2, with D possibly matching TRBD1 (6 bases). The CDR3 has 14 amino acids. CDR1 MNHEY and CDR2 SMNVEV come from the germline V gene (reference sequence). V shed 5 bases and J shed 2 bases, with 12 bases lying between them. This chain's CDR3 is CASSQDRLNYGYTF. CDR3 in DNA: TGTGCCAGCAGTCAGGACAGACTAAACTATGGCTACACCTTC.

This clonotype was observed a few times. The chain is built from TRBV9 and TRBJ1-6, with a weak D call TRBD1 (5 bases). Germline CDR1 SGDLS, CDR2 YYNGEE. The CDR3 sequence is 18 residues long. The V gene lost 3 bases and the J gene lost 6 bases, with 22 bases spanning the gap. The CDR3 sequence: CASSDRLRDPLSNSPLHF. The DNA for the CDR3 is TGTGCCAGCAGCGACCGACTCCGGGACCCCCTCTCTAATTCACCCCTCCACTTT. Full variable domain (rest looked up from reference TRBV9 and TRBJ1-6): DSGVTQTPKHLITATGQRVTLRCSPRSGDLSVYWYQQSLDQGLQFLIQYYNGEERAKGNILERFSAQQFPDLHSELNLSSLELGDSALYFCASSDRLRDPLSNSPLHFGNGTRLTVT.

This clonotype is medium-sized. The CDR3 loop is CASSYLGRTDTQYF. The CDR3 DNA follows: TGTGCCAGCAGTTACCTAGGACGCACAGATACGCAGTATTTT. This chain joins TRBV6-6 and TRBJ2-3; D gene ambiguous. Trimming pared 2 bases from V and 1 base from J, leaving 7 bases between. CDR3 length: 14 residues. Germline loops: CDR1 MNHNY, CDR2 SVGAGI (reference sequence).

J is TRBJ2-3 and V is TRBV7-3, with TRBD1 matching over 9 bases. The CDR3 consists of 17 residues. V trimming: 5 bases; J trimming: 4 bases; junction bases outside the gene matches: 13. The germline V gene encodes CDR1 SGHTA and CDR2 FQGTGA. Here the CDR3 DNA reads TGTGCCAGCAGCGTTTATCCGGGACAGGGAAACCCAGATACGCAGTATTTT. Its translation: CASSVYPGQGNPDTQYF. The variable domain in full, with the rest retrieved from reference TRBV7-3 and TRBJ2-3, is GAGVSQTPSNKVTEKGKYVELRCDPISGHTALYWYRQSLGQGPEFLIYFQGTGAADDSGLPNDRFFAVRPEGSVSTLKIQRTERGDSAVYLCASSVYPGQGNPDTQYFGPGTRLTVL.

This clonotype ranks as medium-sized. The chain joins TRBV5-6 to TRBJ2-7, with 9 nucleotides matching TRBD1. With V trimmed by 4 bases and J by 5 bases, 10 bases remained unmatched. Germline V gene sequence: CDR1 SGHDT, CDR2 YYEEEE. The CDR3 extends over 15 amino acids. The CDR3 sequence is CASSLSGTGIHEQYF. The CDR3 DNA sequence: TGTGCCAGCAGCCTGAGTGGGACAGGGATCCACGAGCAGTACTTC.

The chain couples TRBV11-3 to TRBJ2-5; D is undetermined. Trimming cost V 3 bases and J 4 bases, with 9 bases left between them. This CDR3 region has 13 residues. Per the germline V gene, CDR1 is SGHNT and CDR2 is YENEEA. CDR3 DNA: TGTGCCAGCAGCTTCACCAGTATAGAGACCCAGTACTTC. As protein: CASSFTSIETQYF.

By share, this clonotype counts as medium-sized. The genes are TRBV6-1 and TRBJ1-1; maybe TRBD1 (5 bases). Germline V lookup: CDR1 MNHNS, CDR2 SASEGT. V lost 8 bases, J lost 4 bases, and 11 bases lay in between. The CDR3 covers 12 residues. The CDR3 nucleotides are TGTGCCAGCTGGGGGTTGGGCACTGAAGCTTTCTTT. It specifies CASWGLGTEAFF.

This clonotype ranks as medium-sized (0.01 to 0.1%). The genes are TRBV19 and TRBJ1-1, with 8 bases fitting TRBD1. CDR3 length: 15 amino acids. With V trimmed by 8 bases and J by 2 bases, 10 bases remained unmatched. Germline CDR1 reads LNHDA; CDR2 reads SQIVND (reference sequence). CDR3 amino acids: CASQQGGTANTEAFF. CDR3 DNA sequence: TGTGCCAGTCAACAGGGGGGGACGGCCAACACTGAAGCTTTCTTT.

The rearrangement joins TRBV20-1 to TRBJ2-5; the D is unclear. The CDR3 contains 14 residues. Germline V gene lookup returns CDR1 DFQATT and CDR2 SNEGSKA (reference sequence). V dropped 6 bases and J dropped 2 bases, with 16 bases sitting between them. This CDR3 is CSAQDWTEQETQYF. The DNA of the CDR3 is TGCAGTGCCCAAGACTGGACGGAACAAGAGACCCAGTACTTC.

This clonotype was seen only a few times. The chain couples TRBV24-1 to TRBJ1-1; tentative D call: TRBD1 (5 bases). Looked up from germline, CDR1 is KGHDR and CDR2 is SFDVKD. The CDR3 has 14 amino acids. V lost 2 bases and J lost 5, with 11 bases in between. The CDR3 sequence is CATSDSQGPTEAFF. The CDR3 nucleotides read TGTGCCACCAGTGATTCCCAGGGACCTACTGAAGCTTTCTTT.

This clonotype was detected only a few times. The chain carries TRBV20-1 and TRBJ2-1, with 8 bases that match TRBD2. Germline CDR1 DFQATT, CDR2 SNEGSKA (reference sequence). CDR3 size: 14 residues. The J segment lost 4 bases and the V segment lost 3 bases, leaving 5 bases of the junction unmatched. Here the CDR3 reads CSASGAGGYNEQFF. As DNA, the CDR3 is TGCAGTGCTAGCGGGGCGGGGGGTTACAATGAGCAGTTCTTC.

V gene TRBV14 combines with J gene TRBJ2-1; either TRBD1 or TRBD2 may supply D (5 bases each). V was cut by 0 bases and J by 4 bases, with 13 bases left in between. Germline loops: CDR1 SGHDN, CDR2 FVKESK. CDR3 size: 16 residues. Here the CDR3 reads CASSQDLGRNYNEQFF. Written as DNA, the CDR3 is TGTGCCAGCAGCCAAGATTTGGGACGGAATTACAATGAGCAGTTCTTC.

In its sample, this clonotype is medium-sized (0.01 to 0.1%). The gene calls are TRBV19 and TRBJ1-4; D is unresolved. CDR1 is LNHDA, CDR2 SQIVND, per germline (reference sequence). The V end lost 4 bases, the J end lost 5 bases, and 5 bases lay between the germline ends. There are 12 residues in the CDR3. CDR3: CASSTRNEKLFF. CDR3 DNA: TGTGCCAGTAGTACAAGGAATGAAAAACTGTTTTTT.

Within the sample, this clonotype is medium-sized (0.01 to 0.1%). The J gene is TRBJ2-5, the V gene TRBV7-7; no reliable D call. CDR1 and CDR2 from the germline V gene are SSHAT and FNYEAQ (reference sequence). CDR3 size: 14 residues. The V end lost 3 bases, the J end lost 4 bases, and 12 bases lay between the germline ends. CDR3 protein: CASSLHPSGETQYF. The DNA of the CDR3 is TGTGCCAGCAGCTTGCACCCGTCGGGAGAGACCCAGTACTTC.

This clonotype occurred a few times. The CDR3 nucleotides read TGTGCTAGTGCCCCGACAGGGGAAGCTTTCTTT. Translating gives CASAPTGEAFF. The chain carries TRBV12-5 and TRBJ1-1, with TRBD1 matching 7 bases. Germline-derived CDR1 and CDR2 are LGHNT and FRNRAP. The V gene end was trimmed by 7 bases and the J gene end by 8 bases; junction bases not matched to a gene: 4. The CDR3 spans 11 residues.

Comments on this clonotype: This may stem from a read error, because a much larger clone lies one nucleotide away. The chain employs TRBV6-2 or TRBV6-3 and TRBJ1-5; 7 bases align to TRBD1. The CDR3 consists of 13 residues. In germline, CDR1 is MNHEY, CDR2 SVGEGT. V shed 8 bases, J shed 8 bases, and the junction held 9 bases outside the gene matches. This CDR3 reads CASRSTGNKPQHF. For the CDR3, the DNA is TGTGCCAGCCGCTCGACAGGGAATAAGCCCCAGCATTTT.